Detailed here is one TCR beta chain. Its antigen is not known. CDR1 MNHNS and CDR2 SASEGT come from the germline V gene. The CDR3 consists of 14 residues. V was cut by 5 bases and J by 0 bases, with 10 bases left in between. The protocol was immunoSEQ multiplex PCR, while the TCRdb copy is restricted to in-frame clones and leaves out a portion. The top ten clones hold 3.5% to 4% of a sample with roughly 16,000 clones, approximately 83% of them seen once. These data originate in a study of graft-versus-host responses after intestinal transplantation. Study-wide background: Induction using anti-thymocyte globulin, followed by tacrolimus and steroids for roughly 3 years, was given to all recipients. Study-wide results and caveats: Early declines in HvG clones that occurred post-transplant were associated with peak circulating GvH clone levels. Allografts of patients with graft-donor T cell macrochimerism showed high graft-versus-host to host-versus-graft clone ratios. GvH clones surfaced in recipient marrow, some emerging earlier in ileum or blood.

Both intraepithelial and lamina propria lymphocytes were released by processing graft tissue. The chain links TRBV6-1 to TRBJ1-1, with D unresolved. The sequence came from a human patient who received an intestinal transplant, so some T cells may come from the graft donor. The sequencing used ileum tissue, collected less than 600 days after intestinal transplantation. CDR3 protein: CASSREGVNTEAFF. The CDR3, as DNA: TGTGCCAGCAGTAGGGAGGGTGTGAACACTGAAGCTTTCTTT.